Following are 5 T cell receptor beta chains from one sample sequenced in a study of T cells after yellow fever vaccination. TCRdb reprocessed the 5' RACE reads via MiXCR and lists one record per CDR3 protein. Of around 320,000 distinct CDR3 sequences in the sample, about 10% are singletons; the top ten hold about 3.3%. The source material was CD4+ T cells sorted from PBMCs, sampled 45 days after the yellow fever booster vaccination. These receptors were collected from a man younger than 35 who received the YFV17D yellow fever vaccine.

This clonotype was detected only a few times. CDR3 sequence reads: CSASAQGNRGRGQFF. DNA for the CDR3: TGCAGTGCTAGCGCCCAAGGGAACAGGGGCCGGGGGCAGTTCTTC. V gene TRBV20-1 combines with J gene TRBJ2-1, with TRBD1 identical over 7 bases. Germline CDR1 and CDR2: DFQATT and SNEGSKA (reference sequence). J was trimmed by 12 bases and V by 3 bases; bases with no gene match: 17. This CDR3 spans 15 amino acids.

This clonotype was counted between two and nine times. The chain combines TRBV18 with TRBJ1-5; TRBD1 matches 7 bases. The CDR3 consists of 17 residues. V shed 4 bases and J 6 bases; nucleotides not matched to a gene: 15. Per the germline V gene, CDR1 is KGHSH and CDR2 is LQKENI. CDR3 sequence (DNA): TGTGCCAGCTCACGAATACAACCTACAGGGGAGGGTCAGCCCCAGCATTTT. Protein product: CASSRIQPTGEGQPQHF.

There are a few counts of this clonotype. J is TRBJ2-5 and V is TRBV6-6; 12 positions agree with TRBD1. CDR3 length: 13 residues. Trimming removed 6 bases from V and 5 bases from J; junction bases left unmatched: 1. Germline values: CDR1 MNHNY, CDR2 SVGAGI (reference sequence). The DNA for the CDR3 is TGTGCCAGCAGGGGACAGGGGGCTGAGACCCAGTACTTC. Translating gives CASRGQGAETQYF.

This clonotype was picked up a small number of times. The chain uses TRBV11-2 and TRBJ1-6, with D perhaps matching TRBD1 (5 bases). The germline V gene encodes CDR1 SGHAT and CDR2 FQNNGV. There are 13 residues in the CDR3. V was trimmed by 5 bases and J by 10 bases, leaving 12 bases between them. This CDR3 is CASSLLGGSPLHF. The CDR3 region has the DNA TGTGCCAGCAGCCTATTGGGGGGATCACCCCTCCACTTT.

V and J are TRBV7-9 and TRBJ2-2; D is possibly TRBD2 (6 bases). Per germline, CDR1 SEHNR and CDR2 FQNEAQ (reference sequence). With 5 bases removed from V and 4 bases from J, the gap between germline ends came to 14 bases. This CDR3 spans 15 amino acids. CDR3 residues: CASSVGSWGTGELFF. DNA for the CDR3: TGTGCCAGCAGCGTCGGGAGTTGGGGCACCGGGGAGCTGTTTTTT.